This TCR beta chain was sequenced during a study of cytomegalovirus exposure and HLA in healthy donors. The CDR3 runs 16 residues. The junction had 2 bases not matched to a gene; V was cut back by 3 bases and J by 1 base. The germline CDR1 and CDR2 sequences are SGDLS and YYNGEE. The PCR employed 60 Vbeta primers together with 13 Jbeta primers. Sequencing used immunoSEQ multiplex PCR; TCRdb keeps in-frame clones, though not all of them. Of fewer than 100,000 clones listed, around 80% are singletons. The sequence came from a male donor in good health and CMV-seropositive. The J gene is TRBJ2-6, the V gene TRBV9, with 9 positions matching TRBD1. Source material: PBMCs. The chain's CDR3 is CASSGDRESGANVLTF. The CDR3 bases are TGTGCCAGCAGCGGGGACAGGGAATCTGGGGCCAACGTCCTGACTTTC.